This T cell receptor beta chain was recorded in a study of cytomegalovirus exposure and HLA in healthy donors. The PCR made use of 60 Vbeta and 13 Jbeta primers. Only in-frame clones appear in the TCRdb table, and some are missing; sequencing was by immunoSEQ multiplex PCR. This table has 75,000 to 100,000 clones, 60% to 75% appearing once. V lost 3 bases, J lost 0 bases, and 8 bases lay in between. Germline values: CDR1 SGHDN, CDR2 FVKESK. The CDR3 sequence is 15 residues long. Material for sequencing was PBMCs. The source of this sequence is a man aged 60 to 75 in good health and CMV-seronegative. The V gene is TRBV14, the J gene TRBJ1-4, with unresolved D. Written as DNA, the CDR3 is TGTGCCAGCAGCCAGCAGGTCACAACTAATGAAAAACTGTTTTTT. Protein product: CASSQQVTTNEKLFF.